A selection of T cell receptor beta chains follows, all from one sample in a study of blood T cells in healthy people across ages. Via MiXCR, TCRdb re-called the 5' RACE reads, giving one row per CDR3 protein. The table records more than 700,000 distinct CDR3 sequences, 46% of them present only once. Sequenced: blood. The receptors derive from a man older than 75 in good health. Both conserved end residues are part of each CDR3. D genes are given only for firm matches. The size entry is marked missing in some rows and otherwise reads once, few, many or a size class.

V	D	J	length	size	CDR3	DNA
TRBV6-4	NA	TRBJ1-1	13	few	CASSLSSNTEAFF	TGTGCCAGCAGTCTTTCTTCGAACACTGAAGCTTTCTTT
TRBV19	NA	TRBJ2-5	13	NA	CASSIGEEATQYF	TGTGCCAGTAGTATTGGAGAAGAGGCGACCCAGTACTTC
TRBV12-3/TRBV12-4	NA	TRBJ2-3	14	NA	CASSPRVGADAQYF	TGTGCCAGCAGTCCTAGAGTGGGAGCAGATGCGCAATATTTT
TRBV5-1	TRBD2	TRBJ2-1	17	NA	CASNLTTSGSSNNEQFF	TGCGCCAGCAACTTGACGACTAGCGGGAGTTCCAACAATGAGCAGTTCTTC
TRBV27	NA	TRBJ1-2	13	few	CASSLGSRGGYTF	TGTGCCAGCAGTTTAGGCTCAAGGGGAGGCTACACCTTC
TRBV5-8	TRBD1	TRBJ2-2	17	NA	CASSSGTGLLNTGELFF	TGTGCCAGCAGCTCCGGGACAGGGCTCTTGAACACCGGGGAGCTGTTTTTT
TRBV9	TRBD1	TRBJ2-3	18	few	CASSARDRGSSYTDTQYF	TGTGCCAGCAGCGCCCGGGACAGGGGGTCGTCCTACACAGATACGCAGTATTTT
TRBV5-1	TRBD1	TRBJ2-1	15	few	CASRRETGSVNEQFF	TGCGCCAGCAGGAGGGAGACAGGGTCCGTGAATGAGCAGTTCTTC
TRBV7-9	NA	TRBJ2-4	16	NA	CASSLEGNLAKNIQYF	TGTGCCAGCAGCTTAGAAGGGAACCTAGCCAAAAACATTCAGTACTTC
TRBV7-3	TRBD1	TRBJ2-1	15	NA	CASSPTGDGYNEQFF	TGTGCCAGCAGCCCGACAGGGGATGGCTACAATGAGCAGTTCTTC
TRBV28	NA	TRBJ2-1	15	NA	CASSALAGTHNEQFF	TGTGCCAGCAGTGCTCTAGCTGGAACACACAATGAGCAGTTCTTC
TRBV2	TRBD2	TRBJ2-1	15	NA	CASSERSGRNHEQFF	TGTGCCAGCAGTGAACGAAGCGGGAGGAATCATGAGCAGTTCTTC
TRBV7-9	TRBD2	TRBJ2-7	14	NA	CVSSGAGAEYEQYF	TGTGTCAGCAGCGGGGCGGGAGCGGAATACGAGCAGTACTTC
TRBV10-3	NA	TRBJ2-1	15	NA	CAISESWRWDNEQFF	TGTGCCATCAGTGAGTCGTGGCGGTGGGACAATGAGCAGTTCTTC
TRBV5-1	TRBD2	TRBJ2-1	14	few	CASSWEGGPSEQFF	TGCGCCAGCAGCTGGGAGGGAGGGCCTAGTGAGCAGTTCTTC
TRBV4-3	NA	TRBJ2-7	15	NA	CASSQESGDSYEQYF	TGCGCCAGCAGCCAAGAATCCGGGGACTCCTACGAGCAGTACTTC
TRBV20-1	NA	TRBJ1-1	13	NA	CSAGAPLNTEAFF	TGCAGTGCTGGGGCTCCGCTGAACACTGAAGCTTTCTTT
TRBV7-2	TRBD2	TRBJ2-7	17	NA	CASSKNQLLAGPYEQYF	TGTGCCAGCAGCAAAAACCAACTACTAGCGGGGCCCTACGAGCAGTACTTC
TRBV10-3	TRBD1	TRBJ2-7	13	NA	CAIRETGGDEQYF	TGTGCCATCAGGGAGACAGGGGGGGACGAGCAGTACTTC
TRBV5-1	NA	TRBJ2-7	14	few	CASSTGDLSYEQYF	TGCGCCAGCAGCACGGGGGACCTATCCTACGAGCAGTACTTC
TRBV25-1	NA	TRBJ1-5	12	few	CASNRGNQPQHF	TGTGCCAGCAATCGTGGAAATCAGCCCCAGCATTTT
TRBV6-4	NA	TRBJ2-7	14	NA	CASSDSADYNEQYF	TGTGCCAGCAGTGACTCGGCAGACTACAATGAGCAGTACTTC
TRBV7-2	TRBD2	TRBJ2-3	15	NA	CASSLQQRESDTQYF	TGTGCCAGCAGCTTACAACAGCGGGAGTCAGATACGCAGTATTTT
TRBV29-1	NA	TRBJ1-1	12	NA	CSVRDGNEKAFF	TGCAGCGTCCGGGACGGTAATGAAAAAGCTTTCTTT
TRBV3-1	NA	TRBJ2-7	13	NA	CASSLKGPGEQYF	TGTGCCAGCAGCCTCAAAGGACCTGGCGAGCAGTACTTC
TRBV7-9	NA	TRBJ2-7	16	NA	CASSLGRGKIAYEQYF	TGTGCCAGCAGCTTAGGACGTGGGAAGATCGCCTACGAGCAGTACTTC
TRBV20-1	NA	TRBJ1-2	11	NA	CSYWGSYGYTF	TGCAGTTATTGGGGAAGCTATGGCTACACCTTC
TRBV4-2	TRBD2	TRBJ2-4	18	NA	CASSQQGTTLLAKNIQYF	TGTGCCAGCAGCCAGCAAGGGACTACATTACTAGCCAAAAACATTCAGTACTTC
TRBV28	NA	TRBJ1-5	15	NA	CASSLGFEGAQPQHF	TGTGCCAGCAGTTTAGGCTTCGAGGGCGCTCAGCCCCAGCATTTT